The 32 T cell receptor beta chains below all came from one sample that was sequenced in a study of cytomegalovirus exposure and HLA in healthy donors. PCR involved 60 Vbeta and 13 Jbeta primers. TCRdb's copy holds only in-frame clones and misses some; the assay was immunoSEQ multiplex PCR. The data hold about 140,000 clones, with about three quarters observed a single time. Sequenced sample: PBMCs. The receptors were gathered from a male donor in good health and CMV-seronegative.

The V gene is TRBV10-3, the J gene TRBJ2-3; possibly TRBD2 for D (7 bases). Germline loops: CDR1 ENHRY, CDR2 SYGVKD. The CDR3 consists of 17 residues. Trimming shortened V by 0 bases and J by 5 bases, and 18 bases separated the two germline ends. This CDR3 is CAISESGNGGQRDTQYF. DNA for the CDR3: TGTGCCATCAGTGAGTCGGGGAACGGGGGGCAGAGAGATACGCAGTATTTT.

The chain joins TRBV4-1 to TRBJ2-1, with 10 bases that match TRBD2. V lost 3 bases to trimming and J lost 4 bases; unmatched junction nucleotides: 9. This CDR3 spans 17 amino acids. CDR1 and CDR2 from the germline V gene are MGHRA and YSYEKL. The CDR3 DNA follows: TGCGCCAGCAGCCAGGGTCTACTAGCGGGATCTTACAATGAGCAGTTCTTC. Its protein product is CASSQGLLAGSYNEQFF.

The chain has TRBV5-1 and TRBJ2-7, with 10 bases fitting TRBD1. The CDR3 totals 14 residues. From germline, CDR1 is SGHRS and CDR2 YFSETQ. The V and J ends lost 4 bases and 5 bases, in that order; junction bases with no gene match: 6. CDR3 loop: CASSKTGGRDEQYF. As DNA, the CDR3 is TGCGCCAGCAGCAAGACAGGGGGCAGGGACGAGCAGTACTTC.

This clone was seen more than once but under ten times. This chain links TRBV5-1 with TRBJ2-3; 7 nucleotides align to TRBD2. CDR1 and CDR2 from the germline V gene are SGHRS and YFSETQ. The CDR3 length is 15 residues. The J segment lost 2 bases and the V segment lost 2 bases, leaving 5 bases of the junction unmatched. The CDR3 protein is CASSFGLAATDTQYF. DNA of the CDR3: TGCGCCAGCAGCTTCGGTCTAGCGGCCACAGATACGCAGTATTTT.

This chain uses TRBV4-1 with TRBJ1-5; unclear D gene. The CDR3 runs 14 residues. Trimming stripped 1 base from V and 6 bases from J, with 10 bases between. Germline V gene sequence: CDR1 MGHRA, CDR2 YSYEKL. CDR3: CASSQVRAAQPQHF. The CDR3, as DNA: TGCGCCAGCAGCCAAGTGCGGGCCGCTCAGCCCCAGCATTTT.

Regarding this clone: The junction shows a germline mismatch at one end, possibly a read error. CDR3 residues: CASSVGLAGSGANGLTF. As DNA, the CDR3 is TGTGCCAGCAGCGTGGGCCTAGCGGGATCTGGGGCCAACGGCCTGACTTTC. The rearrangement joins TRBV5-6 to TRBJ2-6; 9 bases align to TRBD2. Germline CDR1 SGHDT, CDR2 YYEEEE. CDR3 length equals 17 residues.

The chain links TRBV5-4 to TRBJ1-3, with D possibly matching TRBD1 (5 bases). V gave up 6 bases and J gave up 4 bases, with 14 bases separating them. CDR1 is SGHNT, CDR2 YYREEE, per germline (reference sequence). The CDR3 has 14 residues. The CDR3 DNA sequence: TGTGCCAGCACCACGCAAGGGGCAGGAAACACCATATATTTT. The encoded protein is CASTTQGAGNTIYF.

The chain employs TRBV27 and TRBJ2-6, with TRBD2 matching over 7 bases. Germline V gene sequence: CDR1 MNHEY, CDR2 SMNVEV (reference sequence). This CDR3 has 15 residues. The CDR3 sequence is CATRSGGSGANVLTF. CDR3 bases: TGTGCTACTCGATCGGGGGGATCTGGGGCCAACGTCCTGACTTTC.

This rearrangement joins TRBV27 to TRBJ1-2, with 7 bases identical to TRBD1. Germline V gene lookup returns CDR1 MNHEY and CDR2 SMNVEV (reference sequence). This CDR3 is built from 14 residues. Losses at the gene ends were 6 bases for V and 3 bases for J; bases not matched to a gene: 7. This CDR3 is CASRLAGGDYGYTF. CDR3 coding DNA: TGTGCCAGCAGACTTGCAGGGGGAGACTATGGCTACACCTTC.

The genes are TRBV30 and TRBJ1-5; the D is unclear. The CDR3 totals 13 residues. V lost 2 bases to trimming and J lost 7 bases, with 12 bases between them. In germline, CDR1 is GTSNPN, CDR2 SVGIG (reference sequence). In nucleotides, the CDR3 is TGTGCCTGGAGTCCACTAGCCGGGCAGCCCCAGCATTTT. It specifies CAWSPLAGQPQHF.

This chain connects TRBV19 to TRBJ1-4; 7 bases agree with TRBD1. The ends lost 8 bases at V and 5 bases at J; junction bases unmatched: 14. The CDR3 loop spans 16 amino acids. CDR1 and CDR2 from the germline V gene are LNHDA and SQIVND (reference sequence). CDR3 coding DNA: TGTGCCAGTCACTCCTTGGCACAGGGGCGGAATGAAAAACTGTTTTTT. This encodes CASHSLAQGRNEKLFF. Full variable domain (remainder filled in from reference TRBV19 and TRBJ1-4): DGGITQSPKYLFRKEGQNVTLSCEQNLNHDAMYWYRQDPGQGLRLIYYSQIVNDFQKGDIAEGYSVSREKKESFPLTVTSAQKNPTAFYLCASHSLAQGRNEKLFFGSGTQLSVL.

This chain joins TRBV30 and TRBJ2-3; 12 bases agree with TRBD2. The V segment lost 3 bases and the J segment 5 bases; nucleotides outside the gene matches: 6. There are 15 residues in the CDR3. Germline V gene data show CDR1 as GTSNPN and CDR2 as SVGIG (reference sequence). The CDR3 region is CAWSNILAGGDTQYF. CDR3 nucleotide sequence: TGTGCCTGGAGCAATATACTAGCGGGAGGAGATACGCAGTATTTT.

This clone was observed a few times. This chain uses TRBV10-3 with TRBJ2-3; TRBD2 matches at 10 bases. The length of the CDR3 is 14 residues. CDR1 and CDR2 from the germline V gene are ENHRY and SYGVKD. J gave up 5 bases and V 6 bases, and 5 bases lay outside the gene matches. CDR3 in DNA: TGTGCCATCAGCTCTAGCGGGGGTGAAGATACGCAGTATTTT. Translating it yields CAISSSGGEDTQYF.

This clone has just a few counts. The rearrangement joins TRBV11-2 to TRBJ2-1; 13 nucleotides line up with TRBD2. Germline lookup yields CDR1 SGHAT and CDR2 FQNNGV. The CDR3 contains 14 residues. The junction had 3 bases not matched to a gene; V was cut back by 3 bases and J by 10 bases. CDR3 sequence (DNA): TGTGCCAGCAGCTTGTCACTAGCGGGAGGGGAGCAGTTCTTC. It specifies CASSLSLAGGEQFF. Supplemented by reference TRBV11-2 and TRBJ2-1, the full variable domain reads EAGVAQSPRYKIIEKRQSVAFWCNPISGHATLYWYQQILGQGPKLLIQFQNNGVVDDSQLPKDRFSAERLKGVDSTLKIQPAKLEDSAVYLCASSLSLAGGEQFFGPGTRLTVL.

The chain joins TRBV19 to TRBJ2-4, with 10 bases matching TRBD1. The CDR3 runs 15 residues. The V and J ends lost 7 bases and 5 bases, in that order; junction bases with no gene match: 8. Germline values: CDR1 LNHDA, CDR2 SQIVND (reference sequence). As DNA, the CDR3 is TGTGCCAGTAAGGGCCCGGGGACAGGGGAAAACATTCAGTACTTC. Protein sequence: CASKGPGTGENIQYF.

The rearrangement links TRBV27 to TRBJ2-2, with D perhaps matching TRBD1 (6 bases). Germline V gives CDR1 MNHEY, CDR2 SMNVEV (reference sequence). Trimming left V 6 bases short and J 6 bases short, with 11 bases between. The CDR3 sequence is 13 residues long. Here the CDR3 DNA reads TGTGCCAGCAGGACAGGTGTCGCCGGGGAGCTGTTTTTT. Amino acids: CASRTGVAGELFF.

V is TRBV2 and J is TRBJ2-1; TRBD1 aligns across 10 bases. With 4 bases clipped from V and 2 bases from J, the junction kept 5 bases outside the gene matches. This CDR3 has 16 residues. Germline V gene sequence: CDR1 SNHLY, CDR2 FYNNEI. In DNA, the CDR3 is TGTGCCAGCAGTGGACTTGGACAGGGGGCCTACAATGAGCAGTTCTTC. Translating gives CASSGLGQGAYNEQFF.

This clone was counted only a few times. V gene TRBV4-3 combines with J gene TRBJ2-1; 7 bases are shared with TRBD2. Germline CDR1 and CDR2: LGHNA and YSLEER. This CDR3 comprises 15 residues. The trim removed 1 base at V and 0 bases at J, leaving 0 bases unmatched. The CDR3 DNA reads TGCGCCAGCAGCCAAGGGGGGGGCTCCTACAATGAGCAGTTCTTC. This sequence encodes CASSQGGGSYNEQFF.

The DNA for the CDR3 is TGTGCCAGCAGCTTCTCGGGGGGCCTCTATGGCTACACCTTC. It specifies CASSFSGGLYGYTF. The chain recombines TRBV5-8 with TRBJ1-2; maybe TRBD1 (6 bases). The CDR3 has 14 amino acids. Germline V gene lookup returns CDR1 SGHTS and CDR2 YDEGEE. The germline V and J ends were trimmed by 2 bases and 4 bases, with 12 bases remaining between them.

This chain connects TRBV29-1 to TRBJ2-5; the match to TRBD2 covers 8 bases. The end of the DNA is better explained by TRBJ2-7, so the J call may be wrong. There are 14 residues in the CDR3. Germline CDR1 reads SQVTM; CDR2 reads ANQGSEA. The CDR3 coding sequence is TGCAGCGCCTCAATAGCGGGAACGGTGGACGAGCAGTACTTC. Protein: CSASIAGTVDEQYF.

The chain uses TRBV13 and TRBJ2-5; D perhaps matches TRBD2 (5 bases). The end of the DNA fits TRBJ2-7 better, so the J call may be wrong. The germline V gene has CDR1 PRHDT and CDR2 FYEKMQ (reference sequence). This CDR3 contains 13 residues. The CDR3 protein is CASSLVRGSEQYF. The CDR3 nucleotides read TGTGCCAGCAGCTTAGTACGCGGGTCCGAGCAGTACTTC.

V is TRBV4-1 and J is TRBJ2-3, with D maybe TRBD2 (6 bases). This CDR3 has 15 residues. Germline CDR1 MGHRA, CDR2 YSYEKL. Trimming cost V 4 bases and J 0 bases, with 11 bases left between them. The CDR3 here is CASSRAGTSTDTQYF. CDR3 nucleotide sequence: TGCGCCAGCAGCCGAGCGGGTACTAGCACAGATACGCAGTATTTT.

The genes are TRBV7-9 and TRBJ1-1; perhaps TRBD1 as D (5 bases). V lost 2 bases to trimming and J lost 8 bases, with 15 bases between them. This CDR3 is 14 amino acids long. CDR1 is SEHNR and CDR2 is FQNEAQ in the germline V gene (reference sequence). CDR3 in DNA: TGTGCCAGCAGCTTAAGTACAGGTCGGCAAGAAGCTTTCTTT. It specifies CASSLSTGRQEAFF.

The chain joins TRBV19 to TRBJ2-1, with TRBD2 as a possible D gene (6 bases). The ends were cut back, 3 bases at V and 5 bases at J, with 11 bases in the middle. Germline lookup yields CDR1 LNHDA and CDR2 SQIVND (reference sequence). The CDR3 covers 14 residues. The CDR3 DNA is TGTGCCAGTAGTATTAAGCGGGCGGACAATGAGCAGTTCTTC. Protein sequence: CASSIKRADNEQFF.

The chain links TRBV14 to TRBJ2-7; 9 bases map to TRBD1. Germline V CDR1 and CDR2: SGHDN, FVKESK. CDR3 length equals 14 residues. V lost 6 bases, J lost 4 bases, and 7 bases stayed unmatched. The CDR3 nucleotides are TGTGCCAGCAGGCATACAGGGGGCGCGTACGAGCAGTACTTC. Its protein product is CASRHTGGAYEQYF.

The chain uses TRBV18 and TRBJ2-5, with D possibly TRBD1 on 6 matching bases. The germline V gene has CDR1 KGHSH and CDR2 LQKENI. The V and J ends lost 2 bases and 1 base respectively, with 11 bases between them. The CDR3 is 15 residues long. The CDR3 sequence is CASSPSQGRQETQYF. Written as DNA, the CDR3 is TGTGCCAGCTCACCATCACAGGGACGCCAAGAGACCCAGTACTTC.

The J gene is TRBJ2-1, the V gene TRBV6-1, with 9 nucleotides matching TRBD1. V shed 6 bases and J 2 bases; nucleotides not matched to a gene: 5. Germline assignment: CDR1 MNHNS and CDR2 SASEGT. The CDR3 extends over 15 amino acids. The CDR3 DNA sequence: TGTGCCAGCAGGGCCGGGACAGGGCCCTACAATGAGCAGTTCTTC. It is translated as CASRAGTGPYNEQFF.

This sequence joins TRBV5-6 and TRBJ1-1, with 8 positions matching TRBD1. V was pared by 4 bases and J by 1 base, with 9 bases of the junction left unmatched. This CDR3 is built from 16 residues. Germline CDR1 SGHDT, CDR2 YYEEEE. The CDR3 sequence is CASSHLRGLRNTEAFF. The CDR3 nucleotides are TGTGCCAGCAGCCACCTCAGGGGGCTGAGGAACACTGAAGCTTTCTTT.

This clone has only a few counts. The gene calls are TRBV6-5 and TRBJ2-1; TRBD1 agrees at 11 bases. Germline V CDR1 and CDR2: MNHEY, SVGAGI. The CDR3 has 15 residues. J was trimmed by 7 bases and V by 0 bases; bases with no gene match: 2. For the CDR3, the DNA is TGTGCCAGCAGTTACTCGTGGGACAGGGGGAATGAGCAGTTCTTC. Translation: CASSYSWDRGNEQFF.

V gene TRBV7-2 combines with J gene TRBJ2-2; D perhaps matches TRBD2 (5 bases). This CDR3 is 15 amino acids long. Germline lookup yields CDR1 SGHTA and CDR2 FQGNSA. The V and J ends lost 3 bases and 0 bases respectively, with 8 bases between them. CDR3 protein: CASSFGGSNTGELFF. Here the CDR3 DNA reads TGTGCCAGCAGCTTCGGCGGGTCGAACACCGGGGAGCTGTTTTTT.

CDR3 residues: CASDRLAGASSTDTQYF. The CDR3 region has the DNA TGTGCTAGTGATAGACTAGCGGGAGCCTCTAGCACAGATACGCAGTATTTT. The rearrangement uses TRBV12-5 and TRBJ2-3; 12 nucleotides line up with TRBD2. Germline-derived CDR1 and CDR2 are LGHNT and FRNRAP. This CDR3 region has 17 residues. V was clipped by 7 bases and J by 0 bases; unmatched bases: 8.

This sequence joins TRBV7-9 and TRBJ2-7, with a weak D call TRBD2 (5 bases). V was clipped by 2 bases and J by 0 bases, with 17 bases between them. The CDR3 contains 17 residues. CDR1 SEHNR and CDR2 FQNEAQ come from the germline V gene (reference sequence). The DNA of the CDR3 is TGTGCCAGCAGCTTACATTTCGAACTAGGCCCCTCCTACGAGCAGTACTTC. As protein: CASSLHFELGPSYEQYF.